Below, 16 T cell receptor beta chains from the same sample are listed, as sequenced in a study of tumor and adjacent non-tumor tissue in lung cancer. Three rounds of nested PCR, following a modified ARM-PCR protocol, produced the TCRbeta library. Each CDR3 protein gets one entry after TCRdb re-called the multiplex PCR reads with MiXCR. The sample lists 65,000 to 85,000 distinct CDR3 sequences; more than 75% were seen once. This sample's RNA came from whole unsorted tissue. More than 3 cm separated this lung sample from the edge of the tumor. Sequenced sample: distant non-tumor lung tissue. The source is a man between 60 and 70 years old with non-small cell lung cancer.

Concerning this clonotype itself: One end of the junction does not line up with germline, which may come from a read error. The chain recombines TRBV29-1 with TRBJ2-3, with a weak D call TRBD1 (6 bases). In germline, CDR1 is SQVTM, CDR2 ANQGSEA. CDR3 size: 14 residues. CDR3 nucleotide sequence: TGCAGCGTCATGGGGGCCTTTGTCACAGATACACAGTATTTT. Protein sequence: CSVMGAFVTDTQYF.

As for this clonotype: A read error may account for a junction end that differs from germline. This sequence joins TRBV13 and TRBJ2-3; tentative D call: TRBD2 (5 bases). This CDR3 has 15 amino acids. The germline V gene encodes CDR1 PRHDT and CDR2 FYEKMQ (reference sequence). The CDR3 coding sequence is TGTGCCGGCAGCTTAGCGAGTCATAACACAGATACGCAGTATTTT. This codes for CAGSLASHNTDTQYF. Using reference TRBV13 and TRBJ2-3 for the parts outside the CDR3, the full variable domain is AAGVIQSPRHLIKEKRETATLKCYPIPRHDTVYWYQQGPGQDPQFLISFYEKMQSDKGSIPDRFSAQQFSDYHSELNMSSLELGDSALYFCAGSLASHNTDTQYFGPGTRLTVL.

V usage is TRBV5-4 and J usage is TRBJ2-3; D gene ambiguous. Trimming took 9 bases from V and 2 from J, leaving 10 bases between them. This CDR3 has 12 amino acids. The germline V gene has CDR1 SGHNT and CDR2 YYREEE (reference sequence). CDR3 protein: CANSWDTDTQYF. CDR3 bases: TGTGCCAACAGTTGGGACACAGATACGCAGTATTTT. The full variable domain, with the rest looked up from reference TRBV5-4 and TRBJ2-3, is ETGVTQSPTHLIKTRGQQVTLRCSSQSGHNTVSWYQQALGQGPQFIFQYYREEENGRGNFPPRFSGLQFPNYSSELNVNALELDDSALYLCANSWDTDTQYFGPGTRLTVL.

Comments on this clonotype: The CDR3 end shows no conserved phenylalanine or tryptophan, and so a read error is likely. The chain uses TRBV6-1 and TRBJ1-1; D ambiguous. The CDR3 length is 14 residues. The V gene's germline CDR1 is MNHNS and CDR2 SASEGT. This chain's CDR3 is CASTQQILNTGAFI. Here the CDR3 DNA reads TGTGCCAGCACCCAGCAAATTTTGAACACTGGAGCTTTCATT.

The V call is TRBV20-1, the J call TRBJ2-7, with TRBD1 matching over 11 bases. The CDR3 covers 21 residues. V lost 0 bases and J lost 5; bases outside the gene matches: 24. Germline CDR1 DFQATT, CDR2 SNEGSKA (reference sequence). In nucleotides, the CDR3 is TGCAGTGCTAGAGATATAACCCGGGACAGGGGGTGTGTACGAAGTAGGCACGAGCAGTACTTC. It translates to CSARDITRDRGCVRSRHEQYF.

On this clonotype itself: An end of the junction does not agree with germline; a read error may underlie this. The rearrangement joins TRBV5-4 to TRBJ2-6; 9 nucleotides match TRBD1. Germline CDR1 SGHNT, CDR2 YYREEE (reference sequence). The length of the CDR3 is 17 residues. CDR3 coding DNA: TGTGCCAGCTGCTCTGACAGGGGGGCGTCTGGGGCCAACGCCCTGACTTTC. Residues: CASCSDRGASGANALTF.

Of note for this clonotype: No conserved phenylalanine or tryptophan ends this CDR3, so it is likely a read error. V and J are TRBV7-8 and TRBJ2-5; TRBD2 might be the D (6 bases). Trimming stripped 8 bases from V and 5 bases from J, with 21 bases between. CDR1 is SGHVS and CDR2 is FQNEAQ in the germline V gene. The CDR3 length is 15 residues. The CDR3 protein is CASGAGLSGAETQYS. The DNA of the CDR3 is TGTGCCAGCGGCGCCGGACTATCGGGAGCCGAGACCCAGTACTCC.

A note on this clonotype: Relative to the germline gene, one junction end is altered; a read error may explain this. In DNA form, the CDR3 reads TGTCCCAGCGGTCGGGATTCTAGCGCAGATACGCAGTATTTT. Amino acids: CPSGRDSSADTQYF. The chain combines TRBV28 with TRBJ2-3, with a weak D call TRBD2 (6 bases). The CDR3 loop spans 14 amino acids. Germline V gene data show CDR1 as MDHEN and CDR2 as SYDVKM. Complete variable domain (other parts from reference TRBV28 and TRBJ2-3): DVKVTQSSRYLVKRTGEKVFLECVQDMDHENMFWYRQDPGLGLRLIYFSYDVKMKEKGDIPEGYSVSREKKERFSLILESASTNQTSMYLCPSGRDSSADTQYFGPGTRLTVL.

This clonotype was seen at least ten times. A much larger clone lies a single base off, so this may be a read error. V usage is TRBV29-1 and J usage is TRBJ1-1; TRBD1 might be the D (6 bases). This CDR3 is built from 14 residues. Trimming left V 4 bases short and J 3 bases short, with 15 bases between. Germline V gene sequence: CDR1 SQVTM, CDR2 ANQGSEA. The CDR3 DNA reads TGCAGCGTTGGGTCTCGGTCAGGGGACACTGAAGCTTTCTTT. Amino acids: CSVGSRSGDTEAFF.

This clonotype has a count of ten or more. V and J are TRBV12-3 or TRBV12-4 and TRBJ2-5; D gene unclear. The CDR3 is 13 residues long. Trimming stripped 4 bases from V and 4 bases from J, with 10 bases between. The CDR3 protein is CASSSSSLETQYF. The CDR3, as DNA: TGTGCCAGCAGTTCCTCCTCATTAGAGACCCAGTACTTC.

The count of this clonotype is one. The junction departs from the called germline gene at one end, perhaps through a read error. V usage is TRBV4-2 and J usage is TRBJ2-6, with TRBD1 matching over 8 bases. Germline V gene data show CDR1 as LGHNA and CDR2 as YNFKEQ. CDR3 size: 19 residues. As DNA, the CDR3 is TGTGTCAGCAGCCAAGAAAGTTGGAGACAGGGGTCTGGGGCCAACGTCATGACTTTC. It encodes CVSSQESWRQGSGANVMTF.

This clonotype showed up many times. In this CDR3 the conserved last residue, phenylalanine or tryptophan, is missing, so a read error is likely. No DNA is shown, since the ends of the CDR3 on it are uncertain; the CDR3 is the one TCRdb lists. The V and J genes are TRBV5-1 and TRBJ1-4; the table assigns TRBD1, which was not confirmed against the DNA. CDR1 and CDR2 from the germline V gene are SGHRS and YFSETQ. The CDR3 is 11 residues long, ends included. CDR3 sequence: CASSLWTEARL.

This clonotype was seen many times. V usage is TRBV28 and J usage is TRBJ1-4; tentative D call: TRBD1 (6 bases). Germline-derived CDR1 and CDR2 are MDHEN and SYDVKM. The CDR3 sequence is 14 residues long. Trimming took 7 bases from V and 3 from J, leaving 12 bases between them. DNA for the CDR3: TGTGCCAGCACCTCTGCAGGGGCTAATGAAAAACTGTTTTTT. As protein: CASTSAGANEKLFF.

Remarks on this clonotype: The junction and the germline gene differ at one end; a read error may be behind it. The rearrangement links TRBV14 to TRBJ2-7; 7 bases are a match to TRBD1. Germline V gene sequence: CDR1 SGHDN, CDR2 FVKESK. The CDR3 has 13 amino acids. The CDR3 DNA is TGTGCCAGCAGACGGACAGGTGGCTACAAGCAGTACTTC. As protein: CASRRTGGYKQYF.

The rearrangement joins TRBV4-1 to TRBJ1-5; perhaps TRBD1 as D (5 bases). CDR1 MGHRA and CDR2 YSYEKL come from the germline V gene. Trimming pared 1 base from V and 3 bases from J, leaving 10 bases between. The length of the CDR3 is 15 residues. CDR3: CASSQVPGNNQPQHF. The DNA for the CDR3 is TGCGCCAGCAGCCAAGTACCAGGGAACAATCAGCCCCAGCATTTT.

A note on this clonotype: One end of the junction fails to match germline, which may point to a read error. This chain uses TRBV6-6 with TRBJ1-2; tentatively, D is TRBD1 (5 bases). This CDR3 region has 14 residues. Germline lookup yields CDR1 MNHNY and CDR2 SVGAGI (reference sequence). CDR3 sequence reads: CASESFDSTYGYTF. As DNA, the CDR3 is TGTGCCAGCGAGTCCTTCGACAGCACCTATGGCTACACATTC.